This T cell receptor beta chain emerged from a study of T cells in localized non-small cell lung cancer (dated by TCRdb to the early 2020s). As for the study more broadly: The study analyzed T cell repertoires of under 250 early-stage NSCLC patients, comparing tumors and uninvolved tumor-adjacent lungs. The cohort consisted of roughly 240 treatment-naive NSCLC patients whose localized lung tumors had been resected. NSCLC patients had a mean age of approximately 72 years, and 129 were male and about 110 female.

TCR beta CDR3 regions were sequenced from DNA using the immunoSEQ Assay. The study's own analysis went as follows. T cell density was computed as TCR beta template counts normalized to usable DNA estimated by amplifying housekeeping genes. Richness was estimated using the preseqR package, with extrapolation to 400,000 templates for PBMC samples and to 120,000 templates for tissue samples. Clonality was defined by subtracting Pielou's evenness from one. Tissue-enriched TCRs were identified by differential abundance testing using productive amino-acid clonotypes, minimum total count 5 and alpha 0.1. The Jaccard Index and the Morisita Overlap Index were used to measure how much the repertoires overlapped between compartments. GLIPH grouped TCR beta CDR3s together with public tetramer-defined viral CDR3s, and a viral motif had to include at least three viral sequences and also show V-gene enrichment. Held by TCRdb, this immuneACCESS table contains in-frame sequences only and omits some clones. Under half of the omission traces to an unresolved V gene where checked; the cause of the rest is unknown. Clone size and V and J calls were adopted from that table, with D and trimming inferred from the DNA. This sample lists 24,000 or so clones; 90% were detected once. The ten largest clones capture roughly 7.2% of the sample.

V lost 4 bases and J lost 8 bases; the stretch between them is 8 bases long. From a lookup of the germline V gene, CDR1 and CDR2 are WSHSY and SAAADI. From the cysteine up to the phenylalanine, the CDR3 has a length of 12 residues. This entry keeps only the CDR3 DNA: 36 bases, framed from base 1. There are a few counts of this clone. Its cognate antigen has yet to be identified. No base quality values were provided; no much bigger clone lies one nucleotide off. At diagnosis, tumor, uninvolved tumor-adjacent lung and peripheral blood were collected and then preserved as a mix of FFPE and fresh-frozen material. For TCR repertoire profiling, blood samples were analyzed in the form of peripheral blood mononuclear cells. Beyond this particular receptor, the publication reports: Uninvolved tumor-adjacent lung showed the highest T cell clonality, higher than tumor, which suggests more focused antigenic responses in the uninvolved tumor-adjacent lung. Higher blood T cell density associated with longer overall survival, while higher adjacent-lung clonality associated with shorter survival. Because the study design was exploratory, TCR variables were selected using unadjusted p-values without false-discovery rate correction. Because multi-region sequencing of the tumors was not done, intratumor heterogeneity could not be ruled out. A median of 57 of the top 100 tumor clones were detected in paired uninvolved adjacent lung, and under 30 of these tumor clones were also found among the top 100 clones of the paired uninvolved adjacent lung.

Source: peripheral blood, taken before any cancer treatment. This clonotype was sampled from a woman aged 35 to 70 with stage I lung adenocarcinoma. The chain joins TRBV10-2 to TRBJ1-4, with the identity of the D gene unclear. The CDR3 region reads CASSVGREKLFF. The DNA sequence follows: TGCGCCAGCAGTGTAGGAAGGGAAAAACTGTTTTTT.